This section outlines one T cell receptor (beta chain) sequence together with its context. Its antigen is still unknown. This clone may be a read error of a much larger clone one base away. TCRdb re-analysed the 5' RACE reads in MiXCR, keeping a single row per CDR3 protein. The table shows 580,000 or so distinct CDR3 sequences, with 17% occurring only once. Deletions cut 3 bases from V and 6 bases from J, with 11 bases between. The CDR3 contains 13 residues. The data belong to a study of T-cell memory formation after mild COVID-19. Study context: Each donor largely had its own TCR clusters. Study results and limitations: Researchers report contracting CD4+ clones mostly in CM and EM, with CD8+ clones in EMRA. Pre-infection memory carried some responding clones, suggesting that cross-reactive memory joined. Clones that shrank (day 15 to 85) were balanced CD4/CD8, whereas later expanders leaned CD4+.

The sequenced material came from PBMCs or a T cell subset sorted from them (not recorded which). The sequence derives from an adult woman who had mild COVID-19 (a few samples of this study predate the infection). Cell type and time point are not known. V is TRBV12-3 or TRBV12-4 and J is TRBJ1-1, with D possibly TRBD1 on 5 matching bases. Written as DNA, the CDR3 is TGTGCCAGCAGTTTTACACGGGGCTCTGAAGCTTTCTTT. Translating gives CASSFTRGSEAFF.